The following is a T cell receptor beta chain sequence with its context. Its antigen remains unknown. Germline and junction disagree at one end, which may indicate a read error. This entry is derived from a study of T-cell reconstitution after alpha-beta-depleted transplantation in children. Study-wide points: Newly made T cells mostly supplied T-cell counts and diversity one year after transplant.

Unique molecular identifiers were used to barcode this TCRbeta library. Via MiXCR, TCRdb re-called the PCR reads, giving one row per CDR3 protein. The profile covers about 440,000 distinct CDR3 sequences, with approximately 41% appearing a single time and about 30% taken by the ten largest. Germline CDR1 and CDR2: SGHAT and FQNNGV. The CDR3 length is 15 residues. The origin of this receptor is a girl aged 2 to 10 with aplastic anemia, due to receive a stem cell transplant. This material consisted of PBMCs, taken before TCRalphabeta/CD19-depleted stem cell transplant. The genes are TRBV11-2 and TRBJ2-1, with 8 positions matching TRBD2. In nucleotides, the CDR3 is TGTTCCAGCAGCAACACCGGGACTAGCTACAATGAGCAGTTCTTC. Protein: CSSSNTGTSYNEQFF.